This record concerns one T cell receptor (beta chain) sequence. These data belong to a study of blood T cell repertoires in COVID-19. Turning to the study itself: The samples span acute and convalescent COVID-19 from the United States, Italy and Spain. PBMCs, B-cell-depleted T cells, or T cells provided the cDNA or gDNA that made up the material.

Germline CDR1 is MDHEN and CDR2 is SYDVKM. This CDR3 comprises 14 residues. V was pared by 5 bases and J by 7 bases, with 17 bases between. Profiling relied on immunoSEQ multiplex PCR, and the TCRdb table lists in-frame clones only, not all of them. The sample consists of some 290,000 clones, 90% of them appearing once. Seattle patient enrollment occurred during active infection, with longitudinal follow-up thereafter. The sample taken for sequencing was peripheral blood. This receptor was obtained from a woman younger than 45 with COVID-19, enrolled during active disease. The V gene is TRBV28, the J gene TRBJ1-2; D is perhaps TRBD1 (5 bases). The CDR3 nucleotides read TGTGCCAGCAGTCCTCAGGGCTTTTATTCTGGCTACACCTTC. Translating it yields CASSPQGFYSGYTF.